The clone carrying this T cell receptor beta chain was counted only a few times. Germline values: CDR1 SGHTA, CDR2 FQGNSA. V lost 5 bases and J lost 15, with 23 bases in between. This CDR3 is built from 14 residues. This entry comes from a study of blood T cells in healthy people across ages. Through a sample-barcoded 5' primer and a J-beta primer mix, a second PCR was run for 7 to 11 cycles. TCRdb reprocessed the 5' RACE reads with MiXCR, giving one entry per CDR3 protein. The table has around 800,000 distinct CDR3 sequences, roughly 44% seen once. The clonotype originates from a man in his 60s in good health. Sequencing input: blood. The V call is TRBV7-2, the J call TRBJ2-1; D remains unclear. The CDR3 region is CASSRQNYVEAGFF. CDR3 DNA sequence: TGTGCCAGCAGCCGCCAAAATTACGTAGAGGCCGGGTTCTTC.